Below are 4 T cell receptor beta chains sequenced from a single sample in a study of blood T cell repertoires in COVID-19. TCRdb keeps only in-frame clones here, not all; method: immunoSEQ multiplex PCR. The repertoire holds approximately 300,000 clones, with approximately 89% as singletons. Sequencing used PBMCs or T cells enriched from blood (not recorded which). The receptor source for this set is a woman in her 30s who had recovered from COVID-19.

CDR3 residues: CSAYRDGRETQYF. CDR3 sequence (DNA): TGCAGCGCCTACAGGGATGGAAGGGAGACCCAGTACTTC. J is TRBJ2-5 and V is TRBV29-1, with TRBD1 as a possible D gene (6 bases). The V gene lost 7 bases and the J gene lost 5 bases, with 17 bases spanning the gap. From germline, CDR1 is SQVTM and CDR2 ANQGSEA. The CDR3 covers 13 residues. The variable domain in full, completed from reference TRBV29-1 and TRBJ2-5, reads SAVISQKPSRDICQRGTSLTIQCQVDSQVTMMFWYRQQPGQSLTLIATANQGSEATYESGFVIDKFPISRPNLTFSTLTVSNMSPEDSSIYLCSAYRDGRETQYFGPGTRLLVL.

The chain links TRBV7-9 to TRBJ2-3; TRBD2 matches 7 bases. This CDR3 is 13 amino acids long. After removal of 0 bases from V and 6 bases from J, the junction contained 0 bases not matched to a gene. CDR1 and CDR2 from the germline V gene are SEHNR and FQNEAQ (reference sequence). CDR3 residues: CASSLAGGDTQYF. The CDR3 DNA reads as TGTGCCAGCAGCTTAGCGGGGGGGGATACGCAGTATTTT.

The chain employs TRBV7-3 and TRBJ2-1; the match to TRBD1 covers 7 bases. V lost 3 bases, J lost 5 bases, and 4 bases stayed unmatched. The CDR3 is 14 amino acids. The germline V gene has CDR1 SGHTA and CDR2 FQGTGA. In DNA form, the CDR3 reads TGTGCCAGCAGCTTTTATCAGGGGGACAATGAGCAGTTCTTC. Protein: CASSFYQGDNEQFF.

The CDR3 region has the DNA TGTGCCACCTCTACAGGGTCCGACTCTAACTATGGCTACACCTTC. Protein product: CATSTGSDSNYGYTF. The genes are TRBV10-3 and TRBJ1-2; tentative D call: TRBD1 (6 bases). CDR1 and CDR2 (germline): ENHRY, SYGVKD. V was pared by 10 bases and J by 0 bases, with 18 bases between. CDR3 length: 15 amino acids.